The present T cell receptor beta chain was sequenced within a study of T-cell memory formation after mild COVID-19. TCRdb independently ran MiXCR on the 5' RACE reads; one entry per CDR3 protein. The sample lists around 530,000 distinct CDR3 sequences, 20% to 25% occurring once. Germline CDR1 reads KGHDR; CDR2 reads SFDVKD. The CDR3 extends over 12 amino acids. V lost 0 bases to trimming and J lost 10 bases, with 5 bases between them. Broader study findings: Balance between CD4 and CD8 was seen in clones contracting day 15 to 85, and a CD4+ lean was seen in later expanders.

This clonotype was observed a single time. Its antigen is not known. Sequencing was performed on PBMCs or a T cell subset sorted from them (not recorded which). The chain combines TRBV24-1 with TRBJ1-4, with D hard to call. The TCR was taken from an adult woman who had mild COVID-19 (a few samples of this study predate the infection). Cell type and time point are not known. The CDR3 DNA follows: TGTGCCACCAGTGATTTGAGTGGAAAACTGTTTTTT. It encodes CATSDLSGKLFF.